This record covers a single T cell receptor (beta chain). Its antigen is not known. The entry originates in a study of CD8+CD57+ T cells in acquired aplastic anemia. For the study at large: Each DNA sample taken from sorted CD4+ and CD8+ cells came to approximately 3.2 ug on average. General study results and limits: A set of approximately 29 CD8+ CDR3 sequences was shared between patients and controls, and these sequences appeared highly expressed in patients.

Genomic DNA constituted the template upon which TCR beta VDJ and CDR3 profiling was performed. Each CDR3 protein is one row after TCRdb ran MiXCR on the reads. This table holds about 160,000 distinct CDR3 sequences, less than 50% found once. All sequencing subjects had displayed CD8+CD57+ cell expansion on flow cytometry. Patients uniformly had severe acquired aplastic anemia. Blood sampling was performed on the patients, and none of them had received therapy by then. The sequenced sample consisted of sorted CD4+, CD8+, or CD8+CD57+ T cells (not recorded which) from PBMCs. The source of this sequence is a human donor with aplastic anemia.

The CDR3 DNA follows: TGCAGTGCTAGGGGTTCAGAGTATAGCAATCAGCCCCAGCATTTT. Translating gives CSARGSEYSNQPQHF. This sequence joins TRBV20-1 and TRBJ1-5; the D is unclear. The ends were cut back, 3 bases at V and 0 bases at J, with 12 bases in the middle. The germline V gene encodes CDR1 DFQATT and CDR2 SNEGSKA (reference sequence). The length of the CDR3 is 15 residues.